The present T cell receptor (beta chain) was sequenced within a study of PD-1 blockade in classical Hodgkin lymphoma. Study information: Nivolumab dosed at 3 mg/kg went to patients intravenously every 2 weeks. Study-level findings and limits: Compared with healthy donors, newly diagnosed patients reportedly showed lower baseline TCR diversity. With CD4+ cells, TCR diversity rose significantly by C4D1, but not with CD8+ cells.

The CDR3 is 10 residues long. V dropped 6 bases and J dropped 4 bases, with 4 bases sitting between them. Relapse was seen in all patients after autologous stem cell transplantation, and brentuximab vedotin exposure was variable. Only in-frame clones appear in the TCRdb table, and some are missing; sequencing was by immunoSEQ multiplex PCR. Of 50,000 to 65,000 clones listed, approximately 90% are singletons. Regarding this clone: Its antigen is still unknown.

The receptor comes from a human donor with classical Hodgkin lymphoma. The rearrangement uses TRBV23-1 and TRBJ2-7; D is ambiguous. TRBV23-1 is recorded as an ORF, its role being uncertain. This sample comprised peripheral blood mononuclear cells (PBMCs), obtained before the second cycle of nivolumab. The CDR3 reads CASRGYEQYF. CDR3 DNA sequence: TGCGCCAGCAGAGGGTACGAGCAGTACTTC.